These 23 T cell receptor beta chains were all obtained from the same sample, sequenced in a study of lymphopenia after photon versus proton radiotherapy. Produced via immunoSEQ multiplex PCR; TCRdb's table is partial and in-frame only. The data show about 50,000 clones, with more than 85% seen just once and more than 15% held by the top ten. This material consisted of peripheral blood, taken from a patient treated with photon-based radiotherapy. These receptors were taken from a woman in her thirties or forties with cholangiocarcinoma.

This clone appeared a single time. The rearrangement links TRBV2 to TRBJ2-3, with 11 bases fitting TRBD2. Per the germline V gene, CDR1 is SNHLY and CDR2 is FYNNEI. V trimming: 8 bases; J trimming: 5 bases; junction bases outside the gene matches: 9. The CDR3 is made up of 15 amino acids. The CDR3 DNA sequence: TGTGCCAGCCTAACTAGCGGGAGTACTCTAGATACGCAGTATTTT. It is translated as CASLTSGSTLDTQYF. Based on the CDR3 plus reference TRBV2 and TRBJ2-3, the full variable domain is EPEVTQTPSHQVTQMGQEVILRCVPISNHLYFYWYRQILGQKVEFLVSFYNNEISEKSEIFDDQFSVERPDGSNFTLKIRSTKLEDSAMYFCASLTSGSTLDTQYFGPGTRLTVL.

The chain joins TRBV12-5 to TRBJ1-4; possible D gene TRBD1, 6 bases. V lost 6 bases and J lost 8, with 19 bases in between. The germline V gene has CDR1 LGHNT and CDR2 FRNRAP. CDR3 length: 15 residues. The CDR3 DNA is TGTGCTAGTGGCCTTCGGGACACTCAAGGGGAAAAACTGTTTTTT. As protein: CASGLRDTQGEKLFF.

The chain recombines TRBV28 with TRBJ1-2, with 9 bases aligning to TRBD1. Per germline, CDR1 MDHEN and CDR2 SYDVKM. The CDR3 is 14 amino acids. Trimming took 5 bases from V and 8 from J; bases not matched to a gene: 9. The CDR3 sequence: CASSKGTGGRGYTF. CDR3 nucleotides: TGTGCCAGCAGTAAAGGTACAGGGGGCAGGGGCTACACCTTC.

This chain links TRBV9 with TRBJ1-1; D unclear. Germline V gene data show CDR1 as SGDLS and CDR2 as YYNGEE. The CDR3 runs 15 residues. Trimming stripped 0 bases from V and 1 base from J, with 10 bases between. CDR3 DNA sequence: TGTGCCAGCAGCGTAGGTGTTTCTTCGAACACTGAAGCTTTCTTT. Protein: CASSVGVSSNTEAFF.

CDR3 DNA: TGCGCCAGCAGCCAAGACCGTGGGAGTGGAATCAATGAGCAGTTCTTC. This codes for CASSQDRGSGINEQFF. This chain connects TRBV4-3 to TRBJ2-1, with a possible D match to TRBD2 (5 bases). The germline V gene encodes CDR1 LGHNA and CDR2 YSLEER. V dropped 0 bases and J dropped 6 bases, with 15 bases sitting between them. The CDR3 is 16 amino acids.

The chain links TRBV9 to TRBJ2-5; 12 bases match TRBD2. This CDR3 is 16 amino acids long. CDR1 is SGDLS and CDR2 is YYNGEE in the germline V gene. Trimming took 0 bases from V and 5 from J; bases not matched to a gene: 5. CDR3 in amino acids: CASSVGLAGVEETQYF. The CDR3 coding sequence is TGTGCCAGCAGCGTAGGACTAGCGGGGGTGGAGGAGACCCAGTACTTC.

This chain connects TRBV18 to TRBJ1-2; D unresolved. The V gene's germline CDR1 is KGHSH and CDR2 LQKENI. The V end lost 6 bases, the J end lost 8 bases, and 13 bases lay between the germline ends. CDR3 size: 12 residues. The CDR3 protein is CASSPSGEGYTF. DNA of the CDR3: TGTGCCAGCTCTCCAAGCGGGGAGGGCTACACCTTC.

The chain is built from TRBV7-9 and TRBJ1-1, with 8 positions matching TRBD1. This CDR3 has 18 amino acids. Germline V CDR1 and CDR2: SEHNR, FQNEAQ (reference sequence). V was clipped by 5 bases and J by 10 bases; unmatched bases: 24. CDR3 coding DNA: TGTGCCAGCAGCCCGACACACCCGGGACAGGAGGCTCGAGGAGGAGCTTTCTTT. Translating it yields CASSPTHPGQEARGGAFF.

The genes are TRBV30 and TRBJ2-7, with unresolved D. Germline V gives CDR1 GTSNPN, CDR2 SVGIG (reference sequence). The length of the CDR3 is 12 residues. V dropped 3 bases and J dropped 3 bases, with 9 bases sitting between them. CDR3 region: CAWRESSYEQYF. The CDR3 DNA follows: TGTGCCTGGAGGGAGTCGAGCTACGAGCAGTACTTC. The whole variable domain, remainder taken from reference TRBV30 and TRBJ2-7, is SQTIHQWPATLVQPVGSPLSLECTVEGTSNPNLYWYRQAAGRGLQLLFYSVGIGQISSEVPQNLSASRPQDRQFILSSKKLLLSDSGFYLCAWRESSYEQYFGPGTRLTVT.

The J gene is TRBJ2-2, the V gene TRBV10-3, with a possible D match to TRBD1 (5 bases). The CDR3 runs 15 residues. The V gene lost 7 bases and the J gene lost 4 bases, with 16 bases spanning the gap. The germline V gene encodes CDR1 ENHRY and CDR2 SYGVKD. The chain's CDR3 is CAITSDTPGTGELFF. The CDR3 nucleotides are TGTGCCATCACCTCGGACACCCCGGGCACCGGGGAGCTGTTTTTT.

J is TRBJ2-1 and V is TRBV7-2; the match to TRBD2 covers 15 bases. The junction had 9 bases not matched to a gene; V was cut back by 5 bases and J by 7 bases. The length of the CDR3 is 17 residues. CDR1 and CDR2 from the germline V gene are SGHTA and FQGNSA. For the CDR3, the DNA is TGTGCCAGCAGCCCGAGGACTAGCGGGGGGGATTTTAATGAGCAGTTCTTC. This encodes CASSPRTSGGDFNEQFF.

V and J are TRBV6-5 and TRBJ2-7; D is ambiguous. This CDR3 spans 13 amino acids. The germline V and J ends were trimmed by 0 bases and 6 bases, with 9 bases remaining between them. From germline, CDR1 is MNHEY and CDR2 SVGAGI. The CDR3 DNA is TGTGCCAGCAGTTACTCGAGGCAGATCGAGCAGTACTTC. Translation: CASSYSRQIEQYF.

This chain links TRBV2 with TRBJ1-2; D possibly corresponds to TRBD1 (5 bases). This CDR3 region has 14 residues. From germline, CDR1 is SNHLY and CDR2 FYNNEI. Between the trimmed V and J ends, which lost 0 bases and 6 bases, there was a span of 11 bases. The CDR3 loop reads CASSEAAGIHGYTF. For the CDR3, the DNA is TGTGCCAGCAGTGAAGCGGCAGGGATCCATGGCTACACCTTC. Full variable domain (missing parts from reference TRBV2 and TRBJ1-2): EPEVTQTPSHQVTQMGQEVILRCVPISNHLYFYWYRQILGQKVEFLVSFYNNEISEKSEIFDDQFSVERPDGSNFTLKIRSTKLEDSAMYFCASSEAAGIHGYTFGSGTRLTVV.

The genes are TRBV10-3 and TRBJ2-5; 15 bases fit TRBD2. Trimming cost V 11 bases and J 2 bases; bases outside gene matches: 3. This CDR3 has 14 amino acids. The germline CDR1 and CDR2 sequences are ENHRY and SYGVKD. As DNA, the CDR3 is TGTGCCGTAGGACTAGCGGGAGGGCAAGAGACCCAGTACTTC. Translating it yields CAVGLAGGQETQYF.

This sequence joins TRBV7-9 and TRBJ2-2; D not certain. Germline CDR1 is SEHNR and CDR2 is FQNEAQ (reference sequence). Trimming took off 5 bases at V and 6 bases at J, with 19 bases between the two ends. The CDR3 runs to 16 residues. CDR3 amino acids: CASSVMDPRKAGELFF. The CDR3 nucleotides read TGTGCCAGCAGCGTTATGGACCCCCGCAAGGCCGGGGAGCTGTTTTTT. Looking up the rest from reference TRBV7-9 and TRBJ2-2 gives the full variable domain: DTGVSQNPRHKITKRGQNVTFRCDPISEHNRLYWYRQTLGQGPEFLTYFQNEAQLEKSRLLSDRFSAERPKGSFSTLEIQRTEQGDSAMYLCASSVMDPRKAGELFFGEGSRLTVL.

J is TRBJ2-7 and V is TRBV12-5, with D tentatively TRBD1 (6 bases). Germline CDR1 LGHNT, CDR2 FRNRAP. The V gene lost 0 bases and the J gene lost 5 bases, with 14 bases spanning the gap. CDR3 length: 15 amino acids. CDR3 in DNA: TGTGCTAGTGGTTTGGTAACGGACAAGGGGGACGAGCAGTACTTC. This gives the protein CASGLVTDKGDEQYF.

The chain links TRBV6-5 to TRBJ2-5, with TRBD2 matching over 8 bases. This CDR3 is 15 amino acids long. V lost 6 bases and J lost 6; bases outside the gene matches: 12. Looked up from germline, CDR1 is MNHEY and CDR2 is SVGAGI. The CDR3 is CASRAPGLVGKTQYF. In nucleotides, the CDR3 is TGTGCCAGCAGAGCACCGGGACTAGTAGGAAAGACCCAGTACTTC.

The J gene is TRBJ1-1, the V gene TRBV10-3; TRBD1 matches at 9 bases. V lost 6 bases and J lost 4; bases outside the gene matches: 9. CDR1 is ENHRY, CDR2 SYGVKD, per germline. The CDR3 length is 15 residues. The CDR3 region has the DNA TGTGCCATCAGGGGTGACAGGGGGGAGGGCACTGAAGCTTTCTTT. As protein: CAIRGDRGEGTEAFF.

The chain is built from TRBV7-2 and TRBJ1-1; no reliable D call. The CDR3 has 14 amino acids. V dropped 2 bases and J dropped 4 bases, with 11 bases sitting between them. Germline V gene data show CDR1 as SGHTA and CDR2 as FQGNSA. The CDR3 DNA follows: TGTGCCAGCAGCTTAACGCCCTGGGCCACTGAAGCTTTCTTT. Amino acids: CASSLTPWATEAFF.

The chain has TRBV4-2 and TRBJ2-7, with D perhaps TRBD1 (8 bases). Trimming shortened V by 5 bases and J by 6 bases, and 17 bases separated the two germline ends. Germline V CDR1 and CDR2: LGHNA, YNFKEQ. The CDR3 extends over 14 amino acids. In DNA, the CDR3 is TGTGCCAGCAGCTTCACACAGGGGGGGGGCGAGCAGTACTTC. Amino acid sequence: CASSFTQGGGEQYF.

This clone was seen a single time. The chain employs TRBV18 and TRBJ1-3; the D gene is possibly TRBD1 (6 bases). The germline gives CDR1 KGHSH, CDR2 LQKENI. V was trimmed by 1 base and J by 1 base, leaving 17 bases between them. The CDR3 has 18 residues. As DNA, the CDR3 is TGTGCCAGCTCACCACTTGAATCTGCAGGGGAATCTGGAAACACCATATATTTT. Residues: CASSPLESAGESGNTIYF. Filled out from reference TRBV18 and TRBJ1-3, the complete variable domain reads NAGVMQNPRHLVRRRGQEARLRCSPMKGHSHVYWYRQLPEEGLKFMVYLQKENIIDESGMPKERFSAEFPKEGPSILRIQQVVRGDSAAYFCASSPLESAGESGNTIYFGEGSWLTVV.

The J gene is TRBJ2-2, the V gene TRBV18; D remains ambiguous. The CDR3 has 14 residues. CDR1 is KGHSH, CDR2 LQKENI, per germline. V gave up 2 bases and J gave up 5 bases, with 9 bases separating them. CDR3 sequence reads: CASSPSQLTGELFF. In DNA form, the CDR3 reads TGTGCCAGCTCACCATCCCAGCTTACCGGGGAGCTGTTTTTT. The full variable domain, rest sourced from reference TRBV18 and TRBJ2-2, is NAGVMQNPRHLVRRRGQEARLRCSPMKGHSHVYWYRQLPEEGLKFMVYLQKENIIDESGMPKERFSAEFPKEGPSILRIQQVVRGDSAAYFCASSPSQLTGELFFGEGSRLTVL.

The chain links TRBV6-5 to TRBJ1-4; weak D call: TRBD1 (5 bases). Germline-derived CDR1 and CDR2 are MNHEY and SVGAGI. The CDR3 length is 15 residues. The V and J ends lost 6 bases and 3 bases respectively, with 14 bases between them. CDR3 amino acids: CASRASGGSNEKLFF. The CDR3 coding sequence is TGTGCCAGCAGGGCCTCGGGGGGTTCTAATGAAAAACTGTTTTTT.